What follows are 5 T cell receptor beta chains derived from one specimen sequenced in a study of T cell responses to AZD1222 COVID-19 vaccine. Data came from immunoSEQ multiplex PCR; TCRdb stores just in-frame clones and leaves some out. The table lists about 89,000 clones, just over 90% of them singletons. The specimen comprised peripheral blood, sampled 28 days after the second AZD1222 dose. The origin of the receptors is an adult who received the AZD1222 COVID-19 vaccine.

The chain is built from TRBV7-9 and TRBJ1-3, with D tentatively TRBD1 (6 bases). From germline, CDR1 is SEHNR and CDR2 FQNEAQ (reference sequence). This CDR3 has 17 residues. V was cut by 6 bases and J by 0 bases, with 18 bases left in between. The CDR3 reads CASSPAGGQSSGNTIYF. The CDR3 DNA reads TGTGCCAGCAGTCCGGCGGGGGGCCAGAGCTCTGGAAACACCATATATTTT.

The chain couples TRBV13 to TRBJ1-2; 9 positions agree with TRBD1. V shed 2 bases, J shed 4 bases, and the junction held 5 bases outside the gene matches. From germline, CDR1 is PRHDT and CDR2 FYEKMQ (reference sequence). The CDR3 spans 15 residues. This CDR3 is CASSLKTGGSYGYTF. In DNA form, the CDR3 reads TGTGCCAGCAGCTTAAAGACAGGGGGGTCCTATGGCTACACCTTC.

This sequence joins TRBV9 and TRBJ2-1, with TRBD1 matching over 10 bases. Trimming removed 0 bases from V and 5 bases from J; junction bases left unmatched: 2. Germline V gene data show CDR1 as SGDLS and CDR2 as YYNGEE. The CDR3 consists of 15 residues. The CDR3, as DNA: TGTGCCAGCAGCGTAGATGGGACAGGGGACAATGAGCAGTTCTTC. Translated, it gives CASSVDGTGDNEQFF.

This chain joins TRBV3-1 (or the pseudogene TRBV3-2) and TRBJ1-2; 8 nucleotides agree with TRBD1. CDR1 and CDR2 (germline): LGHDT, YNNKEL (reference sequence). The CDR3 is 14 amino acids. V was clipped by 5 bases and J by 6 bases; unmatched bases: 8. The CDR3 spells CASSSTGQADGYTF. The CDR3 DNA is TGTGCCAGCAGCTCAACGGGACAGGCAGATGGCTACACCTTC.

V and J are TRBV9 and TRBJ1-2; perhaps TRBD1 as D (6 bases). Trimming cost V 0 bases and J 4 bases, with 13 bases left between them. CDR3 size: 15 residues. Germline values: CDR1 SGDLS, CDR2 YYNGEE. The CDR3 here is CASSVAWGAGYGYTF. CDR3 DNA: TGTGCCAGCAGCGTAGCATGGGGGGCCGGCTATGGCTACACCTTC.